These 12 T cell receptor beta chains originate from one sample sequenced in a study of Graves' ophthalmopathy and Graves' hyperthyroidism. Amplification from RNA transcripts yielded the TCR beta CDR3 regions. RT-PCR with HTBI primers came first, then second-round multiplex PCR. One entry per CDR3 protein, called by TCRdb with MiXCR from the multiplex PCR reads. The sample contains 300,000 to 500,000 distinct CDR3 sequences, 15% of which appear only once. Source material: peripheral blood. These receptors were collected from a woman aged 18 to 35 with stable Graves' hyperthyroidism.

V is TRBV20-1 and J is TRBJ2-7, with 9 bases matching TRBD2. The CDR3 has 14 residues. The J segment lost 3 bases and the V segment lost 2 bases, leaving 5 bases of the junction unmatched. The germline V gene encodes CDR1 DFQATT and CDR2 SNEGSKA (reference sequence). The CDR3: CSARPSGIVYEQYF. In nucleotides, the CDR3 is TGCAGTGCTAGACCTAGCGGGATTGTCTACGAGCAGTACTTC.

This clonotype was detected many times. The V gene is TRBV29-1, the J gene TRBJ2-5, with unresolved D. Germline-derived CDR1 and CDR2 are SQVTM and ANQGSEA. Trimming took 4 bases from V and 2 from J, leaving 8 bases between them. There are 12 residues in the CDR3. CDR3 residues: CSVASAQETQYF. DNA of the CDR3: TGCAGCGTTGCGTCAGCACAAGAGACCCAGTACTTC.

This clonotype has a count of ten or more. V is TRBV12-5 and J is TRBJ2-7, with TRBD1 matching 9 bases. This CDR3 is 15 amino acids long. Germline V lookup: CDR1 LGHNT, CDR2 FRNRAP. The J segment lost 7 bases and the V segment lost 4 bases, leaving 11 bases of the junction unmatched. The CDR3 sequence is CASGSFGTGMREQYF. The CDR3 bases are TGTGCTAGTGGTTCATTCGGGACAGGGATGCGGGAGCAGTACTTC.

Many counts were recorded for this clonotype. This chain links TRBV2 with TRBJ2-7; D possibly corresponds to TRBD2 (5 bases). With 3 bases removed from V and 3 bases from J, the gap between germline ends came to 12 bases. The CDR3 loop spans 14 amino acids. Looked up from germline, CDR1 is SNHLY and CDR2 is FYNNEI. Here the CDR3 DNA reads TGTGCCAGCAGTGATCGAGGGATGGACTACGAGCAGTACTTC. This translates into CASSDRGMDYEQYF.

This clonotype has at least ten counts. This rearrangement joins TRBV11-3 to TRBJ2-7; maybe TRBD1 (6 bases). V lost 3 bases and J lost 1, with 13 bases in between. Germline V gene sequence: CDR1 SGHNT, CDR2 YENEEA. The CDR3 totals 15 residues. The CDR3 reads CASSFRRDTSYEQYF. The DNA for the CDR3 is TGTGCCAGCAGCTTCCGCCGGGACACATCCTACGAGCAGTACTTC.

The V and J genes are TRBV27 and TRBJ2-5; TRBD2 aligns across 14 bases. The ends lost 5 bases at V and 4 bases at J; junction bases unmatched: 15. The CDR3 contains 19 residues. The germline CDR1 and CDR2 sequences are MNHEY and SMNVEV (reference sequence). The CDR3 region has the DNA TGTGCCAGCAGTCCGGGACTAGCGGGAGTAGGTCGAGTCGGAGAGACCCAGTACTTC. It specifies CASSPGLAGVGRVGETQYF.

The chain joins TRBV6-1 to TRBJ2-2; 11 nucleotides agree with TRBD1. J gave up 7 bases and V 6 bases, and 10 bases lay outside the gene matches. This CDR3 is built from 16 residues. Germline CDR1 MNHNS, CDR2 SASEGT. The CDR3 is CASSPPGQGAIGELFF. The CDR3 DNA sequence: TGTGCCAGCAGCCCCCCCGGACAGGGGGCAATCGGGGAGCTGTTTTTT.

This clonotype was counted ten times or more. The rearrangement joins TRBV6-1 to TRBJ1-2; D gene uncertain. Germline V gene sequence: CDR1 MNHNS, CDR2 SASEGT. The CDR3 spans 14 residues. The V end was cut by 7 bases, the J end by 4 bases, with 16 bases between. This CDR3 reads CASKPGREGYGYTF. CDR3 DNA sequence: TGTGCCAGCAAGCCGGGGAGGGAAGGCTATGGCTACACCTTC.

Note on this clonotype: This CDR3 fails to terminate in the conserved phenylalanine or tryptophan, so it likely reflects a read error. The gene calls are TRBV7-3 and TRBJ1-2; perhaps TRBD1 as D (6 bases). CDR1 is SGHTA and CDR2 is FQGTGA in the germline V gene. V was pared by 5 bases and J by 8 bases, with 24 bases between. This CDR3 region has 16 residues. CDR3 coding DNA: TGTGCCAGCAGCCTAATTGGAGGCGGGGGGGCGCACGGCTACACCGTC. This encodes CASSLIGGGGAHGYTV.

This clonotype was counted ten times or more. V gene TRBV12-3 or TRBV12-4 combines with J gene TRBJ1-5, with TRBD1 matching over 9 bases. The CDR3 extends over 14 amino acids. V dropped 7 bases and J dropped 9; count of bases not matched to a gene: 10. The CDR3 nucleotides read TGTGCCAGCATCCCGGGACAGGGCCTGCGGCCCCAGCATTTT. Translating it yields CASIPGQGLRPQHF.

This clonotype has at least ten counts. The rearrangement links TRBV6-1 to TRBJ1-5, with D possibly matching TRBD1 (5 bases). V was clipped by 5 bases and J by 5 bases, with 16 bases between them. CDR3 length equals 15 residues. Germline V gene sequence: CDR1 MNHNS, CDR2 SASEGT. CDR3 in amino acids: CASSRGGRLHQPQHF. CDR3 sequence (DNA): TGTGCCAGCAGTCGGGGGGGACGGTTACATCAGCCCCAGCATTTT.

This clonotype was seen ten or more times. CDR3 sequence reads: CASSQGIRAEAFF. The DNA of the CDR3 is TGTGCCAGCAGCCAAGGTATCAGGGCTGAAGCTTTCTTT. This chain uses TRBV14 with TRBJ1-1; D is possibly TRBD1 (5 bases). This CDR3 is 13 amino acids long. Germline V lookup: CDR1 SGHDN, CDR2 FVKESK. V lost 1 base and J lost 6, with 9 bases in between.